The next 28 T cell receptor beta chains were all read from a single sample in a study of cytomegalovirus exposure and HLA in healthy donors. The primer mix had 60 Vbeta and 13 Jbeta primers. The table came from immunoSEQ multiplex PCR; TCRdb's copy has only in-frame clones and leaves some out. The sample gives about 160,000 clones, roughly 90% of which show up once; under 2% is in the top ten. The sequencing input was PBMCs. The receptors shown here come from a woman between 18 and 29 years old in good health and CMV-seronegative.

V is TRBV6-5 and J is TRBJ1-5, with TRBD1 identical over 7 bases. In germline, CDR1 is MNHEY, CDR2 SVGAGI. The ends lost 0 bases at V and 5 bases at J; junction bases unmatched: 1. The CDR3 runs 14 residues. The chain's CDR3 is CASSYSQGYQPQHF. The CDR3 DNA sequence: TGTGCCAGCAGTTACTCACAGGGGTATCAGCCCCAGCATTTT.

The V and J genes are TRBV19 and TRBJ2-7, with 8 bases lining up with TRBD2. This CDR3 has 15 amino acids. Germline CDR1 LNHDA, CDR2 SQIVND (reference sequence). V gave up 3 bases and J gave up 4 bases; unmatched junction bases: 8. CDR3 sequence: CASSISGTPGYEQYF. The CDR3 nucleotides read TGTGCCAGTAGTATTAGCGGGACCCCGGGATACGAGCAGTACTTC.

The gene calls are TRBV5-4 and TRBJ2-2, with 8 bases matching TRBD1. Germline assignment: CDR1 SGHNT and CDR2 YYREEE (reference sequence). The length of the CDR3 is 18 residues. J gave up 1 base and V 0 bases, and 8 bases lay outside the gene matches. The CDR3 nucleotides are TGTGCCAGCAGCTTGGGTCTGACAGGGGTGAGGAACACCGGGGAGCTGTTTTTT. Translating gives CASSLGLTGVRNTGELFF.

This chain connects TRBV2 to TRBJ2-7, with TRBD2 matching 11 bases. The CDR3 loop spans 16 amino acids. V trimming: 6 bases; J trimming: 0 bases; junction bases outside the gene matches: 7. CDR1 and CDR2 from the germline V gene are SNHLY and FYNNEI. CDR3: CASRGVAGGSSYEQYF. The CDR3 DNA reads TGTGCCAGCAGAGGAGTAGCGGGGGGGAGCTCCTACGAGCAGTACTTC.

The chain links TRBV7-2 to TRBJ2-3; a weak D match, TRBD2 (7 bases). The CDR3 contains 14 residues. Germline V gives CDR1 SGHTA, CDR2 FQGNSA. V was shortened by 2 bases and J by 4 bases, with 10 bases between the two germline ends. As DNA, the CDR3 is TGTGCCAGCAGCTTACAGGGGAGGGCAGATACGCAGTATTTT. Encoded protein: CASSLQGRADTQYF.

The V and J genes are TRBV11-2 and TRBJ2-1, with 11 bases identical to TRBD2. The germline V gene encodes CDR1 SGHAT and CDR2 FQNNGV. The junction had 12 bases not matched to a gene; V was cut back by 4 bases and J by 7 bases. The CDR3 runs to 17 residues. CDR3 sequence (DNA): TGTGCCAGCAGCTGGCGGGTACTAGCGGGAGTTGCAAATGAGCAGTTCTTC. Residues: CASSWRVLAGVANEQFF.

The chain has TRBV30 and TRBJ1-3, with 7 bases lining up with TRBD1. Germline CDR1 reads GTSNPN; CDR2 reads SVGIG (reference sequence). This CDR3 has 14 amino acids. With 4 bases clipped from V and 4 bases from J, the junction kept 7 bases outside the gene matches. The CDR3 DNA reads as TGTGCCTGGATTGCAGCGACAGGGGGAAACACCATATATTTT. Translating it yields CAWIAATGGNTIYF.

The rearrangement links TRBV5-1 to TRBJ2-3; D possibly corresponds to TRBD1 (6 bases). This CDR3 has 19 residues. V lost 3 bases and J lost 4, with 27 bases in between. The germline V gene encodes CDR1 SGHRS and CDR2 YFSETQ. For the CDR3, the DNA is TGCGCCAGCAGCTACGACCTAATTATGACAGGTGGGGGTGCAGATACGCAGTATTTT. It translates to CASSYDLIMTGGGADTQYF.

In this sample, this clone turned up once. The chain employs TRBV7-9 and TRBJ1-2; 7 nucleotides align to TRBD1. The J segment lost 8 bases and the V segment lost 6 bases, leaving 3 bases of the junction unmatched. From germline, CDR1 is SEHNR and CDR2 FQNEAQ (reference sequence). CDR3 length: 11 residues. The CDR3 spells CASSQGEGYTF. CDR3 coding DNA: TGTGCCAGCAGTCAGGGGGAAGGCTACACCTTC.

The V call is TRBV12-5, the J call TRBJ1-2; unclear D gene. The length of the CDR3 is 12 residues. Between the trimmed V and J ends, which lost 3 bases and 8 bases, there was a span of 10 bases. Germline lookup yields CDR1 LGHNT and CDR2 FRNRAP. CDR3 bases: TGTGCTAGTGGTTTCGGGGTGGGGGGCTACACCTTC. This codes for CASGFGVGGYTF.

The chain has TRBV6-6 and TRBJ2-1, with 8 bases lining up with TRBD1. V was pared by 2 bases and J by 5 bases, with 2 bases of the junction left unmatched. This CDR3 is built from 14 residues. The germline V gene has CDR1 MNHNY and CDR2 SVGAGI (reference sequence). CDR3 DNA sequence: TGTGCCAGCAGTTACCCGGACAGGGACAATGAGCAGTTCTTC. The encoded protein is CASSYPDRDNEQFF.

This clone was seen only a few times. The rearrangement uses TRBV28 and TRBJ1-1; D is undetermined. Germline V gives CDR1 MDHEN, CDR2 SYDVKM. The CDR3 consists of 14 residues. With 5 bases removed from V and 4 bases from J, the gap between germline ends came to 14 bases. The CDR3 here is CASSLFGLGTEAFF. The CDR3 region has the DNA TGTGCCAGCAGTCTCTTCGGACTAGGCACTGAAGCTTTCTTT.

V usage is TRBV4-2 and J usage is TRBJ1-5; D is ambiguous. Germline V gene lookup returns CDR1 LGHNA and CDR2 YNFKEQ. The CDR3 loop spans 15 amino acids. V lost 0 bases and J lost 3, with 9 bases in between. CDR3 sequence: CASSQDWTNNQPQHF. The CDR3 DNA sequence: TGTGCCAGCAGCCAAGATTGGACTAACAATCAGCCCCAGCATTTT.

The chain uses TRBV19 and TRBJ2-5, with 7 bases identical to TRBD2. The CDR3 length is 14 residues. From germline, CDR1 is LNHDA and CDR2 SQIVND (reference sequence). After removal of 3 bases from V and 2 bases from J, the junction contained 3 bases not matched to a gene. CDR3 amino acids: CASSIWGGQETQYF. The CDR3 DNA reads TGTGCCAGTAGTATTTGGGGAGGGCAAGAGACCCAGTACTTC.

J is TRBJ2-5 and V is TRBV30; D is unresolved. V was cut by 4 bases and J by 0 bases, with 9 bases left in between. The germline CDR1 and CDR2 sequences are GTSNPN and SVGIG (reference sequence). CDR3 length equals 13 residues. CDR3 coding DNA: TGTGCCTGGATTAACTCCAACCAAGAGACCCAGTACTTC. Its translation is CAWINSNQETQYF.

The chain carries TRBV28 and TRBJ2-5; D is unresolved. This CDR3 is built from 12 residues. V lost 5 bases and J lost 5, with 9 bases in between. Germline CDR1 and CDR2: MDHEN and SYDVKM. CDR3 loop: CASSLNQETQYF. The CDR3 DNA reads as TGTGCCAGCAGTCTGAATCAGGAGACCCAGTACTTC.

The rearrangement uses TRBV11-3 and TRBJ2-2; 11 nucleotides align to TRBD2. The V segment lost 0 bases and the J segment 6 bases; nucleotides outside the gene matches: 3. The CDR3 is 16 residues long. Germline CDR1 and CDR2: SGHNT and YENEEA. The DNA of the CDR3 is TGTGCCAGCAGCTTAGAATCTAGCGGGAGGCCCGGGGAGCTGTTTTTT. Translating it yields CASSLESSGRPGELFF.

The chain carries TRBV4-1 and TRBJ2-7, with a possible D match to TRBD1 (8 bases). The CDR3 contains 16 residues. V was clipped by 4 bases and J by 7 bases, with 23 bases between them. Per germline, CDR1 MGHRA and CDR2 YSYEKL. The CDR3 DNA is TGCGCCAGCAGCCGTAGACAGGGGCCGGGGGGTAAGGAGCAGTACTTC. Translated, it gives CASSRRQGPGGKEQYF.

V and J are TRBV5-1 and TRBJ1-1; D unresolved. The CDR3 contains 13 residues. Germline CDR1 is SGHRS and CDR2 is YFSETQ. V lost 4 bases and J 5 bases, leaving 12 bases between the germline ends. CDR3 amino acids: CASSSGFRTEAFF. CDR3 bases: TGCGCCAGCAGCAGTGGTTTTAGAACTGAAGCTTTCTTT.

This chain joins TRBV4-2 and TRBJ2-3; TRBD2 agrees at 12 bases. V dropped 0 bases and J dropped 7; count of bases not matched to a gene: 11. Germline loops: CDR1 LGHNA, CDR2 YNFKEQ. The CDR3 is 18 residues long. The CDR3 is CASSQEYTSGGPLYTQYF. CDR3 nucleotide sequence: TGTGCCAGCAGCCAAGAATATACTAGCGGGGGGCCCTTGTATACGCAGTATTTT.

The chain recombines TRBV7-2 with TRBJ2-3; possible D gene TRBD1, 6 bases. This CDR3 is 15 amino acids long. The V gene lost 5 bases and the J gene lost 0 bases, with 12 bases spanning the gap. Per the germline V gene, CDR1 is SGHTA and CDR2 is FQGNSA. CDR3 in DNA: TGTGCCAGCAGCCATGGACAGAGCAGCACAGATACGCAGTATTTT. This translates into CASSHGQSSTDTQYF.

The rearrangement links TRBV6-5 to TRBJ2-7; D remains unclear. There are 12 residues in the CDR3. CDR1 and CDR2 from the germline V gene are MNHEY and SVGAGI. Trimming shortened V by 6 bases and J by 3 bases, and 9 bases separated the two germline ends. CDR3 DNA sequence: TGTGCCAGCAGCGAGCAGGTCTACGAGCAGTACTTC. This gives the protein CASSEQVYEQYF.

The CDR3 loop reads CASRLGGGDPYEQYF. In DNA, the CDR3 is TGTGCCTCCCGTTTAGGAGGGGGGGATCCCTACGAGCAGTACTTC. V usage is TRBV30 and J usage is TRBJ2-7; tentative D call: TRBD2 (7 bases). CDR1 GTSNPN and CDR2 SVGIG come from the germline V gene (reference sequence). The CDR3 is 15 amino acids. Trimming shortened V by 7 bases and J by 2 bases, and 21 bases separated the two germline ends.

The chain is built from TRBV2 and TRBJ2-7; TRBD2 matches 14 bases. Germline loops: CDR1 SNHLY, CDR2 FYNNEI. V lost 6 bases and J lost 7; bases outside the gene matches: 8. The length of the CDR3 is 15 residues. The CDR3: CASRRLAGGPSEQYF. In DNA, the CDR3 is TGTGCCAGCAGGAGACTAGCGGGAGGGCCGAGTGAGCAGTACTTC.

The chain employs TRBV27 and TRBJ1-2, with 9 bases matching TRBD1. This CDR3 is 15 amino acids long. Trimming cost V 5 bases and J 2 bases; bases outside gene matches: 6. Germline lookup yields CDR1 MNHEY and CDR2 SMNVEV (reference sequence). The CDR3 DNA reads TGTGCCAGCAGTGCCGGGACAGGGAGGAACTATGGCTACACCTTC. Translation: CASSAGTGRNYGYTF.

The genes are TRBV28 and TRBJ2-5, with 7 bases aligning to TRBD1. The trim removed 5 bases at V and 3 bases at J, leaving 12 bases unmatched. This CDR3 comprises 16 residues. Germline values: CDR1 MDHEN, CDR2 SYDVKM. The CDR3 bases are TGTGCCAGCAGTCTCATTGGGACAGATGGTGAAGAGACCCAGTACTTC. This gives the protein CASSLIGTDGEETQYF.

The chain recombines TRBV6-5 with TRBJ2-5; 8 nucleotides align to TRBD1. The CDR3 totals 16 residues. The junction had 8 bases not matched to a gene; V was cut back by 1 base and J by 4 bases. CDR1 and CDR2 from the germline V gene are MNHEY and SVGAGI. The CDR3 protein is CASSYFGQGSTETQYF. The CDR3 DNA is TGTGCCAGCAGTTACTTTGGACAGGGAAGTACAGAGACCCAGTACTTC.

J is TRBJ2-1 and V is TRBV12-5, with 9 bases aligning to TRBD2. CDR1 and CDR2 (germline): LGHNT, FRNRAP. The J segment lost 5 bases and the V segment lost 6 bases, leaving 8 bases of the junction unmatched. CDR3 size: 15 residues. The CDR3 DNA follows: TGTGCTAGTGGAATGGCGGGAGGGCGGCACAATGAGCAGTTCTTC. Its translation is CASGMAGGRHNEQFF.